This TCR beta chain was sequenced during a study of blood T cell repertoires in COVID-19. Overall study: Samples of COVID-19 (acute and convalescent) were obtained from the United States, Italy and Spain. In each case, the material was cDNA or gDNA derived from T cells, B-cell-depleted T cells, or PBMCs.

The CDR3 runs to 13 residues. Trimming pared 6 bases from V and 6 bases from J, leaving 11 bases between. Profiling relied on immunoSEQ multiplex PCR, and the TCRdb table lists in-frame clones only, not all of them. The data contain 150,000 or so clones, roughly 93% of them singletons. The V gene is TRBV12-3 or TRBV12-4, the J gene TRBJ2-2; unclear D gene. The source is a man younger than 30 with acute or convalescent COVID-19. The sequencing sample was made of peripheral blood. The CDR3 sequence is CASRSTRAGELFF. The CDR3 coding sequence is TGTGCCAGCAGGTCCACCCGGGCCGGGGAGCTGTTTTTT.